These 30 T cell receptor beta chains were sequenced from one sample in a study of cytomegalovirus exposure and HLA in healthy donors. Produced via immunoSEQ multiplex PCR; TCRdb's table is partial and in-frame only. In the table there are about 110,000 clones, under 97% of which are singletons. Sequenced sample: PBMCs. The receptors were sampled from a young woman in good health and CMV-seronegative.

This CDR3 is CASSQAEMNTEAFF. The CDR3 nucleotides are TGTGCCAGCAGCCAGGCAGAAATGAACACTGAAGCTTTCTTT. The chain recombines TRBV4-2 with TRBJ1-1; D is undetermined. The germline V gene encodes CDR1 LGHNA and CDR2 YNFKEQ. Between the trimmed V and J ends, which lost 3 bases and 0 bases, there was a span of 8 bases. CDR3 length equals 14 residues.

As for this clone: An end of the junction does not agree with germline; a read error may underlie this. This chain links TRBV15 with TRBJ1-4; D call uncertain. There are 11 residues in the CDR3. CDR1 and CDR2 (germline): LNHNV, YYDKDF (reference sequence). CDR3: CATSSARDRIF. As DNA, the CDR3 is TGTGCCACCAGCAGCGCCCGGGATCGGATTTTT.

This clone was recorded only once. The chain employs TRBV5-1 and TRBJ1-4; 7 bases agree with TRBD1. Germline V gene lookup returns CDR1 SGHRS and CDR2 YFSETQ. The CDR3 has 14 amino acids. J was trimmed by 8 bases and V by 3 bases; bases with no gene match: 7. CDR3 sequence reads: CASSWDSGREKLFF. The CDR3 DNA reads TGCGCCAGCAGCTGGGACAGCGGCCGGGAAAAACTGTTTTTT. The full variable domain, with the rest looked up from reference TRBV5-1 and TRBJ1-4, is KAGVTQTPRYLIKTRGQQVTLSCSPISGHRSVSWYQQTPGQGLQFLFEYFSETQRNKGNFPGRFSGRQFSNSRSEMNVSTLELGDSALYLCASSWDSGREKLFFGSGTQLSVL.

The rearrangement joins TRBV10-3 to TRBJ2-7, with D possibly TRBD2 on 6 matching bases. Germline V gives CDR1 ENHRY, CDR2 SYGVKD. V lost 8 bases, J lost 1 base, and 12 bases lay in between. CDR3 size: 13 residues. CDR3 sequence (DNA): TGTGCCATCGGAGAAGGAGGGTCCTACGAGCAGTACTTC. Its translation: CAIGEGGSYEQYF.

The chain uses TRBV5-1 and TRBJ1-1, with TRBD1 matching over 11 bases. This CDR3 contains 19 residues. Germline V CDR1 and CDR2: SGHRS, YFSETQ. Unmatched junction bases numbered 10, after V lost 0 bases and J lost 0 bases. CDR3 protein: CASSLVSGQGGKMNTEAFF. Here the CDR3 DNA reads TGCGCCAGCAGCTTGGTATCGGGACAGGGGGGTAAAATGAACACTGAAGCTTTCTTT.

This chain's CDR3 is CASSSGQTLSYEQYF. CDR3 sequence (DNA): TGTGCCAGCAGTTCCGGACAGACCCTCTCCTACGAGCAGTACTTC. The V call is TRBV6-6, the J call TRBJ2-7; D is perhaps TRBD1 (6 bases). Per germline, CDR1 MNHNY and CDR2 SVGAGI (reference sequence). Trimming left V 4 bases short and J 0 bases short, with 13 bases between. The CDR3 length is 15 residues.

The V gene is TRBV7-2, the J gene TRBJ1-1, with TRBD1 matching over 7 bases. V was clipped by 1 base and J by 0 bases; unmatched bases: 5. The V gene's germline CDR1 is SGHTA and CDR2 FQGNSA. The CDR3 loop spans 16 amino acids. The CDR3 reads CASSLDLGTVNTEAFF. In DNA form, the CDR3 reads TGTGCCAGCAGCTTAGATTTAGGGACAGTGAACACTGAAGCTTTCTTT.

V gene TRBV6-6 combines with J gene TRBJ1-2, with 9 bases matching TRBD1. CDR3 length: 14 amino acids. The V and J ends lost 6 bases and 4 bases, in that order; junction bases with no gene match: 6. CDR1 and CDR2 from the germline V gene are MNHNY and SVGAGI (reference sequence). The CDR3 loop is CASSHRGRIYGYTF. DNA of the CDR3: TGTGCCAGCAGCCACAGGGGGCGCATCTATGGCTACACCTTC.

In regard to this clone: The junction does not match germline at one end; this may be a read error. This chain connects TRBV5-1 to TRBJ2-7; D uncertain. The germline CDR1 and CDR2 sequences are SGHRS and YFSETQ. The CDR3 consists of 12 residues. The CDR3 bases are TGCGCCAGCAGTTTGGACGGCTACGAGCAGTACTTC. Translation gives CASSLDGYEQYF.

The V call is TRBV28, the J call TRBJ1-4, with 9 positions matching TRBD1. The CDR3 is made up of 15 amino acids. CDR1 and CDR2 (germline): MDHEN, SYDVKM. Trimming at V came to 5 bases and at J to 0 bases, leaving 1 base not matched to a gene. CDR3 nucleotide sequence: TGTGCCAGCAGTCGGACAGGGGCAACTAATGAAAAACTGTTTTTT. It translates to CASSRTGATNEKLFF.

The V and J genes are TRBV7-9 and TRBJ1-1; TRBD1 aligns across 7 bases. The CDR3 extends over 14 amino acids. CDR1 is SEHNR, CDR2 FQNEAQ, per germline (reference sequence). J gave up 1 base and V 5 bases, and 4 bases lay outside the gene matches. CDR3 nucleotides: TGTGCCAGCAGCCCTACAGGGGCGAACACTGAAGCTTTCTTT. It yields the protein CASSPTGANTEAFF.

The rearrangement joins TRBV11-2 to TRBJ1-2; D is possibly TRBD1 (6 bases). The CDR3 length is 18 residues. Germline CDR1 reads SGHAT; CDR2 reads FQNNGV. V lost 0 bases, J lost 0 bases, and 17 bases lay in between. The CDR3 spells CASSLDRQGRYSNYGYTF. In DNA form, the CDR3 reads TGTGCCAGCAGCTTAGATCGGCAGGGGCGATATTCTAACTATGGCTACACCTTC.

This chain joins TRBV28 and TRBJ2-7, with D perhaps TRBD2 (5 bases). Germline values: CDR1 MDHEN, CDR2 SYDVKM. The V end lost 7 bases, the J end lost 3 bases, and 16 bases lay between the germline ends. The CDR3 totals 14 residues. The CDR3, as DNA: TGTGCCAGCACCGATCCGAGGGCCGGCTACGAGCAGTACTTC. Translated, it gives CASTDPRAGYEQYF.

The gene calls are TRBV7-2 and TRBJ2-5; 9 nucleotides align to TRBD2. The CDR3 is made up of 15 amino acids. The trim removed 3 bases at V and 5 bases at J, leaving 7 bases unmatched. The germline CDR1 and CDR2 sequences are SGHTA and FQGNSA. The CDR3 nucleotides read TGTGCCAGCAGCTTTCTAGCGGGGCCGCAGGAGACCCAGTACTTC. It specifies CASSFLAGPQETQYF.

V and J are TRBV4-3 and TRBJ1-3; TRBD1 is a possible D gene (5 bases). The germline gives CDR1 LGHNA, CDR2 YSLEER. The V end lost 1 base, the J end lost 3 bases, and 10 bases lay between the germline ends. The CDR3 loop spans 15 amino acids. CDR3: CASSQGGGNGNTIYF. Written as DNA, the CDR3 is TGCGCCAGCAGCCAAGGGGGGGGGAATGGAAACACCATATATTTT.

This clone was observed a single time. The gene calls are TRBV29-1 and TRBJ2-1; no reliable D call. Trimming shortened V by 6 bases and J by 0 bases, and 15 bases separated the two germline ends. CDR3 length: 15 amino acids. Germline lookup yields CDR1 SQVTM and CDR2 ANQGSEA. CDR3 nucleotide sequence: TGCAGCGTCGTTACAGACCGAAGCTCCTACAATGAGCAGTTCTTC. Protein sequence: CSVVTDRSSYNEQFF.

The J gene is TRBJ2-7, the V gene TRBV5-6; 9 positions match TRBD1. The CDR3 has 14 amino acids. The V gene's germline CDR1 is SGHDT and CDR2 YYEEEE. The V and J ends lost 3 bases and 1 base, in that order; junction bases with no gene match: 2. CDR3 protein: CASSWDRVSYEQYF. CDR3 in DNA: TGTGCCAGCAGCTGGGACAGGGTTTCCTACGAGCAGTACTTC. Together with reference TRBV5-6 and TRBJ2-7, the CDR3 gives the full variable domain: DAGVTQSPTHLIKTRGQQVTLRCSPKSGHDTVSWYQQALGQGPQFIFQYYEEEERQRGNFPDRFSGHQFPNYSSELNVNALLLGDSALYLCASSWDRVSYEQYFGPGTRLTVT.

The V gene is TRBV18, the J gene TRBJ1-5; 7 bases match TRBD1. The CDR3 runs 16 residues. Germline loops: CDR1 KGHSH, CDR2 LQKENI. V lost 6 bases, J lost 2 bases, and 10 bases stayed unmatched. The CDR3 loop is CASSSETGTGNQPQHF. The CDR3 nucleotides are TGTGCCAGCTCGTCGGAGACAGGGACAGGCAATCAGCCCCAGCATTTT.

The V gene is TRBV5-1, the J gene TRBJ2-3, with TRBD1 as a possible D gene (6 bases). V was cut by 2 bases and J by 2 bases, with 15 bases left in between. Germline V lookup: CDR1 SGHRS, CDR2 YFSETQ. The length of the CDR3 is 16 residues. The CDR3 sequence: CASSFGQSQVTDTQYF. The CDR3 DNA follows: TGCGCCAGCAGCTTCGGACAGTCTCAGGTCACAGATACGCAGTATTTT.

J is TRBJ1-2 and V is TRBV18, with 12 nucleotides matching TRBD1. Per the germline V gene, CDR1 is KGHSH and CDR2 is LQKENI. This CDR3 has 17 amino acids. J gave up 3 bases and V 1 base, and 6 bases lay outside the gene matches. The CDR3 region has the DNA TGTGCCAGCTCACCACTGGGACAGGGGGCTTCTGACTATGGCTACACCTTC. Its translation: CASSPLGQGASDYGYTF. The entire variable domain, with the rest obtained from reference TRBV18 and TRBJ1-2, is as follows: NAGVMQNPRHLVRRRGQEARLRCSPMKGHSHVYWYRQLPEEGLKFMVYLQKENIIDESGMPKERFSAEFPKEGPSILRIQQVVRGDSAAYFCASSPLGQGASDYGYTFGSGTRLTVV.

CDR3 region: CASSRGDRETEAFF. The CDR3 region has the DNA TGTGCCAGCAGTAGAGGGGACAGGGAAACTGAAGCTTTCTTT. The chain has TRBV6-1 and TRBJ1-1, with 9 bases matching TRBD1. CDR3 size: 14 residues. Germline V gene data show CDR1 as MNHNS and CDR2 as SASEGT. V lost 5 bases to trimming and J lost 5 bases; unmatched junction nucleotides: 6.

The chain recombines TRBV28 with TRBJ1-2; D not certain. This CDR3 spans 15 amino acids. The germline V gene has CDR1 MDHEN and CDR2 SYDVKM. Trimming removed 2 bases from V and 4 bases from J, with 14 bases in between. The CDR3 DNA reads as TGTGCCAGCAGTTTAGGTGGGGATGCGGGCTATGGCTACACCTTC. Translated: CASSLGGDAGYGYTF.

The chain links TRBV7-2 to TRBJ2-7, with D perhaps TRBD2 (5 bases). Germline CDR1 reads SGHTA; CDR2 reads FQGNSA. V dropped 6 bases and J dropped 8 bases, with 17 bases sitting between them. The CDR3 contains 13 residues. The CDR3 region has the DNA TGTGCCAGCAGTCTAGCACTGTCTGTGAAGCAGTACTTC. Translation: CASSLALSVKQYF. The full variable domain, its missing parts supplied by reference TRBV7-2 and TRBJ2-7, is GAGVSQSPSNKVTEKGKDVELRCDPISGHTALYWYRQSLGQGLEFLIYFQGNSAPDKSGLPSDRFSAERTGGSVSTLTIQRTQQEDSAVYLCASSLALSVKQYFGPGTRLTVT.

This chain joins TRBV19 and TRBJ2-2; 8 nucleotides match TRBD2. The germline gives CDR1 LNHDA, CDR2 SQIVND (reference sequence). Trimming at V came to 4 bases and at J to 6 bases, leaving 10 bases not matched to a gene. This CDR3 has 16 amino acids. Here the CDR3 DNA reads TGTGCCAGTAGTAGTCCGGGACTAGGGATTTCCGGGGAGCTGTTTTTT. Protein sequence: CASSSPGLGISGELFF.

This chain links TRBV4-1 with TRBJ1-3; no definite D call. Germline V gene lookup returns CDR1 MGHRA and CDR2 YSYEKL. There are 15 residues in the CDR3. The V and J ends lost 0 bases and 0 bases respectively, with 6 bases between them. The CDR3 nucleotides read TGCGCCAGCAGCCAAGACAGGAACTCTGGAAACACCATATATTTT. This translates into CASSQDRNSGNTIYF.

The rearrangement links TRBV6-1 to TRBJ1-3, with TRBD1 identical over 7 bases. The ends lost 3 bases at V and 1 base at J; junction bases unmatched: 6. Germline V gene data show CDR1 as MNHNS and CDR2 as SASEGT. The length of the CDR3 is 16 residues. The CDR3 here is CASSDLTGRSGNTIYF. CDR3 bases: TGTGCCAGCAGTGACTTGACAGGGAGATCTGGAAACACCATATATTTT.

The chain joins TRBV27 to TRBJ2-7; no definite D call. This CDR3 is 14 amino acids long. Between the trimmed V and J ends, which lost 5 bases and 0 bases, there was a span of 11 bases. Germline assignment: CDR1 MNHEY and CDR2 SMNVEV (reference sequence). CDR3 sequence reads: CASSLYTSSYEQYF. CDR3 in DNA: TGTGCCAGCAGTCTATACACCAGCTCCTACGAGCAGTACTTC.

The genes are TRBV29-1 and TRBJ1-2, with D hard to call. Germline CDR1 SQVTM, CDR2 ANQGSEA. The CDR3 totals 13 residues. Trimming shortened V by 2 bases and J by 8 bases, and 15 bases separated the two germline ends. This CDR3 reads CSVESLQAGGYTF. CDR3 nucleotide sequence: TGCAGCGTTGAAAGTCTTCAGGCAGGCGGCTACACCTTC.

DNA for the CDR3: TGTGCCAGCAGTTCTCGAGGCCCCACTCAGCCCCAGCATTTT. It codes for CASSSRGPTQPQHF. J is TRBJ1-5 and V is TRBV28, with D unclear. The CDR3 loop spans 14 amino acids. Germline-derived CDR1 and CDR2 are MDHEN and SYDVKM. Between the trimmed V and J ends, which lost 4 bases and 6 bases, there was a span of 13 bases. The full variable domain, rest sourced from reference TRBV28 and TRBJ1-5, is DVKVTQSSRYLVKRTGEKVFLECVQDMDHENMFWYRQDPGLGLRLIYFSYDVKMKEKGDIPEGYSVSREKKERFSLILESASTNQTSMYLCASSSRGPTQPQHFGDGTRLSIL.

The chain employs TRBV9 and TRBJ2-7; a possible D gene is TRBD1 (6 bases). The CDR3 length is 12 residues. Germline V CDR1 and CDR2: SGDLS, YYNGEE. Deletions cut 4 bases from V and 3 bases from J, with 8 bases between. The CDR3 reads CASSMDSYEQYF. CDR3 in DNA: TGTGCCAGCAGCATGGACAGCTACGAGCAGTACTTC.